Sequencing of this T cell receptor beta chain was carried out in a study of T cell repertoires in cytomegalovirus infection. Study context: Signatures in public TCR beta sequences pointed to both CMV infection and matching HLA type.

About this clonotype itself: Its antigen is undetermined.

In TCRdb, the reads were re-called with MiXCR into one record per CDR3 protein. Here the sample spans about 900,000 distinct CDR3 sequences, around 29% being singletons. CDR3 length: 15 amino acids. Germline V gives CDR1 MNHEY, CDR2 SMNVEV (reference sequence). V was shortened by 3 bases and J by 5 bases, with 14 bases between the two germline ends. Study conclusions and caveats: In two of eight donors, the top clonotype was HLA-C-restricted CMV-specific. Based on cumulative public TCR beta family frequency, carriers of CMV plus the relevant HLA were identified.

The receptor was derived from a human donor in good health (CMV status not recorded). Some clones in this sample may be carry-over from other donors' samples. J is TRBJ1-5 and V is TRBV27; D gene unclear. This sample comprised cultured CD8+ T cells from PBMCs, obtained from culture after CMV antigen stimulation. Written as DNA, the CDR3 is TGTGCCAGCAGTTTCCGACGGGGAGGCGATCAGCCCCAGCATTTT. Translation gives CASSFRRGGDQPQHF.